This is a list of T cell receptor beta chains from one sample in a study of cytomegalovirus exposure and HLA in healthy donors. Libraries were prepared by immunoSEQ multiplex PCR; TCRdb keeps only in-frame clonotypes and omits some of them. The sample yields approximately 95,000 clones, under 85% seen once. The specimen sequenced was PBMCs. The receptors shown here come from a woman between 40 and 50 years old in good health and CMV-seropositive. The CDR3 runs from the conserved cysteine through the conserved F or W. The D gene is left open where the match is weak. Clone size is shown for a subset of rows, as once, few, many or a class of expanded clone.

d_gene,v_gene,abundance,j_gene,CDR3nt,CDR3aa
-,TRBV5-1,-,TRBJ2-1,TGCGCCAGCAGCTTAGAGGCCTCCTACAATGAGCAGTTCTTC,CASSLEASYNEQFF
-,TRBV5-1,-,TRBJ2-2,TGCGCCAGCAGCCCCGTGGGGCTTTTCGGCTTGGCCGGGGAGCTGTTTTTT,CASSPVGLFGLAGELFF
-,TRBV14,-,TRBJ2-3,TGTGCCAGCAGCCAATATACTAACGCAGATACGCAGTATTTT,CASSQYTNADTQYF
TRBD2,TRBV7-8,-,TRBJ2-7,TGTGCCAGCAGCAACAAACGGGCTAGCGGGGCCCTTTTGGGATACGAGCAGTACTTC,CASSNKRASGALLGYEQYF
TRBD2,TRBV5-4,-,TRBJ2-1,TGTGCCAGCAGCGGGACTAGCTCCTACAATGAGCAGTTCTTC,CASSGTSSYNEQFF
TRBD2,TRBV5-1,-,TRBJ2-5,TGCGCCAGCAGCTTGATGGTAGCGGGAGGGCCGAGGACCCAGTACTTC,CASSLMVAGGPRTQYF
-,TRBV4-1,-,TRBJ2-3,TGCGCCAGCAGCCAAGACCGGAGGAGGGCAGATACGCAGTATTTT,CASSQDRRRADTQYF
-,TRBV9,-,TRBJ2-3,TGTGCCAGCAGCGCCCGAGCAGTGGGAGAGGGCACAGATACGCAGTATTTT,CASSARAVGEGTDTQYF
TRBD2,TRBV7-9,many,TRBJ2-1,TGTGCCAGCAGCTTGGCTAGCGGGATAAATGAGCAGTTCTTC,CASSLASGINEQFF
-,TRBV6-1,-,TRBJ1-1,TGTGCCAGCTTTGGGAGAATGAACACTGAAGCTTTCTTT,CASFGRMNTEAFF
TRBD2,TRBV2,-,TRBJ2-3,TGTGCCAGCAGTGAAGCGCTTACTAGCGGGAGTTTAGGCACAGATACGCAGTATTTT,CASSEALTSGSLGTDTQYF
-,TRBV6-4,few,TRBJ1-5,TGTGCCAGCAGTGAACAGTCCAATCAGCCCCAGCATTTT,CASSEQSNQPQHF
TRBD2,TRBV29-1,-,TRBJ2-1,TGCAGCGTTGGTAGCGGGAGTTTCTATGAGCAGTTCTTC,CSVGSGSFYEQFF
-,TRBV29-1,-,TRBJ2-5,TGCAGCGCCGGGACACCCCAAGAGACCCAGTACTTC,CSAGTPQETQYF
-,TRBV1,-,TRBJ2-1,TGCACCAGCAGCCCCGAGCGAGGTTACTACAATGAGCAGTTCTTC,CTSSPERGYYNEQFF
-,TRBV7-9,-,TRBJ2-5,TGTGCCAGCAGCTTAGCAGAGCAGACCCAGTACTTC,CASSLAEQTQYF
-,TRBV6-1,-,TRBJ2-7,TGTGCCAGCGGAGTCGGCTCCCTATACGAGCAGTACTTC,CASGVGSLYEQYF
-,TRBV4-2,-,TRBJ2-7,TGTGCCAGCAGCCAAACCCTGGTTCTAGCGATCAACGACGAGCAGTACTTC,CASSQTLVLAINDEQYF
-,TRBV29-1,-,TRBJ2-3,TGCAGCGTTCTGGAGGGGACGGCCACAGATACGCAGTATTTT,CSVLEGTATDTQYF
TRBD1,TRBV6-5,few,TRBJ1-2,TGTGCCAGCAGAAAACCGGGACAGCAAAACTATGGCTACACCTTC,CASRKPGQQNYGYTF
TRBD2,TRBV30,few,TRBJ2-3,TGTGCCTGGAGTGTGTTGCTAGCGGGAGCCCAGACGCAGTATTTT,CAWSVLLAGAQTQYF
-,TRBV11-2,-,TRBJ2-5,TGTGCCAGCAGCTTAGAACCGCGGGAGACCCAGTACTTC,CASSLEPRETQYF
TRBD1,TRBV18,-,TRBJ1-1,TGTGCCAGCTCACCTCGACAGGGCAGCACTGAAGCTTTCTTT,CASSPRQGSTEAFF
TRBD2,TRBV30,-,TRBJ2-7,TGTGCCTGGAGTGTTGGGCTAGCGGGACCCTTCTACGAGCAGTACTTC,CAWSVGLAGPFYEQYF
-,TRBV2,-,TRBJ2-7,TGTGCCAGCAGCGTAGACAAGTTTTCCTACGAGCAGTACTTC,CASSVDKFSYEQYF
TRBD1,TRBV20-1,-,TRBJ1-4,TGCAGCGGACAGGGGGTCGAAAAACTGTTTTTT,CSGQGVEKLFF
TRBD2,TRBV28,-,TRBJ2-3,TGTGCCAGCAGTTCCGGACTAGCGGGAGTGACGGATACGCAGTATTTT,CASSSGLAGVTDTQYF
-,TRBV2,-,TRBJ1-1,TGTGCCAGCAGTGCCTCAGGGGAGAACACTGAAGCTTTCTTT,CASSASGENTEAFF
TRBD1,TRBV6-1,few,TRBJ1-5,TGTGCCAGCAGTGAAGGGACAGGGGGTTTTCAGCCCCAGCATTTT,CASSEGTGGFQPQHF
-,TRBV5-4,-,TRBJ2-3,TGTGCCAGCAGCCTGCGGTCGAGGAGCACAGATACGCAGTATTTT,CASSLRSRSTDTQYF
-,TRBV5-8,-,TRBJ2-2,TGTGCCAGCAGCTTGGGGACTATAGGCGGGGAGCTGTTTTTT,CASSLGTIGGELFF
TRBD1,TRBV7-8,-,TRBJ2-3,TGTGCCAGCACCACAAGTCCGGGACAGAACACAGATACGCAGTATTTT,CASTTSPGQNTDTQYF
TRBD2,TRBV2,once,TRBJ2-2,TGTGCCAGCAGTGAGACTAGCGGGAGAGGGGGGGAGCTGTTTTTT,CASSETSGRGGELFF
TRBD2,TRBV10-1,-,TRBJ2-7,TGCGCCAGCGCGGCGGGAGGATCCTACGAGCAGTACTTC,CASAAGGSYEQYF
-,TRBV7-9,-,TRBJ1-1,TGTGCCAGCAGCCGGGAACTGAACACTGAAGCTTTCTTT,CASSRELNTEAFF
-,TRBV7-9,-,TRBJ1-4,TGTGCCAGCAGCTTACACGGAGGAAAACTGTTTTTT,CASSLHGGKLFF
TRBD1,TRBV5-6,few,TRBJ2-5,TGTGCCAGCAGCTTCCTACAGGGGCAAGAGACCCAGTACTTC,CASSFLQGQETQYF
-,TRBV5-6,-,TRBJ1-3,TGTGCCAGCAGCTTGAACCCCTCACGAGAAAACACCATATATTTT,CASSLNPSRENTIYF
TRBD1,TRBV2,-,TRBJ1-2,TGTGCCAGCAGTGAAGCGGCAGGGGGATATGGCTACACCTTC,CASSEAAGGYGYTF
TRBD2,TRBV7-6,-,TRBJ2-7,TGTGCCAGCAGCTTATGGGCTAGCGGGAACTCCTACGAGCAGTACTTC,CASSLWASGNSYEQYF
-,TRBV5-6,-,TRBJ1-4,TGTGCCAGCAGCTTGAGTGGACAGAATGAAAAACTGTTTTTT,CASSLSGQNEKLFF
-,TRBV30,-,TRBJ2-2,TGTGCCTGGGTTCGTGGACATTCTAACACCGGGGAGCTGTTTTTT,CAWVRGHSNTGELFF
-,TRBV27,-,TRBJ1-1,TGTGCCAGCAGCCCACAACTGGGAGGAACTGAAGCTTTCTTT,CASSPQLGGTEAFF
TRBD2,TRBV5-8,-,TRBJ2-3,TGTGCCAGCAGCCGCGGGACTACACACAGCACAGATACGCAGTATTTT,CASSRGTTHSTDTQYF
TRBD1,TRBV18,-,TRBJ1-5,TGTGCCAGCTCACCCGGACAGGCTTCCAATCAGCCCCAGCATTTT,CASSPGQASNQPQHF
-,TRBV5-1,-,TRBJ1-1,TGCGCCAGCAGCGAAGGACTGGACGGTGAGAACACTGAAGCTTTCTTT,CASSEGLDGENTEAFF
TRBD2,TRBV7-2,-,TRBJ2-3,TGTGCCAGCAGCTTAATAGCGGGAGGGGGGGGTACGCAGTATTTT,CASSLIAGGGGTQYF
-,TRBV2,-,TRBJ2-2,TGTGCCAGCACCAGGAACACCGGGGAGCTGTTTTTT,CASTRNTGELFF
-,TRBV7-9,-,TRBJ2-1,TGTGCCAGCAGCTGGGGTCAATCGGGGGGCGATGAGCAGTTCTTC,CASSWGQSGGDEQFF
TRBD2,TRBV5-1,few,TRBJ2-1,TGCGCCAGCAGCTTGGGACTAGCTTGGGATGAGCAGTTCTTC,CASSLGLAWDEQFF
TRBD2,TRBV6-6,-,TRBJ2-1,TGTGCCAGCAGGTTAGAAGCGGGAAGCCCCTACAATGAGCAGTTCTTC,CASRLEAGSPYNEQFF
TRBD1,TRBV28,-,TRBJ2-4,TGTGCCAGCAGGTGGGACAGGGAGGACATTCAGTACTTC,CASRWDREDIQYF
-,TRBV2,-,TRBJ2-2,TGTGCCAGCAGTGAAGGGGGAGGAGCCATCACCGGGGAGCTGTTTTTT,CASSEGGGAITGELFF
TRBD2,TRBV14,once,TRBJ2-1,TGTGCCAGCAGCCAGCCACTAGCGGGAGCATCCGATGAGCAGTTCTTC,CASSQPLAGASDEQFF
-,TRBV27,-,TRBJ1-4,TGTGCCAGCAGTTCATACAGGGTAGGAGAAAAACTGTTTTTT,CASSSYRVGEKLFF